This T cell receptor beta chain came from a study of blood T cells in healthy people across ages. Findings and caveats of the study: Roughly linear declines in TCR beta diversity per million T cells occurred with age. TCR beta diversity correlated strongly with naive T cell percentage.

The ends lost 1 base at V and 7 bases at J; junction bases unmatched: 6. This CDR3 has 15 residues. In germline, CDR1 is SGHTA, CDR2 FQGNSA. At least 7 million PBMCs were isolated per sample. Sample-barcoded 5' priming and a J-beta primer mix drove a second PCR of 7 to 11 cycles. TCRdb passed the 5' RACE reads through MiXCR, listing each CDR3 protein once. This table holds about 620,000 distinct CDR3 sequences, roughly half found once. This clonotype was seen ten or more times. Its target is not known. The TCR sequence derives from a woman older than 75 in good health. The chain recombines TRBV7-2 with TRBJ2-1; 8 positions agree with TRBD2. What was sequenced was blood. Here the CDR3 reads CASSLGSGRLNEQFF. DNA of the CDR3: TGTGCCAGCAGCTTAGGGAGCGGGAGATTAAATGAGCAGTTCTTC.